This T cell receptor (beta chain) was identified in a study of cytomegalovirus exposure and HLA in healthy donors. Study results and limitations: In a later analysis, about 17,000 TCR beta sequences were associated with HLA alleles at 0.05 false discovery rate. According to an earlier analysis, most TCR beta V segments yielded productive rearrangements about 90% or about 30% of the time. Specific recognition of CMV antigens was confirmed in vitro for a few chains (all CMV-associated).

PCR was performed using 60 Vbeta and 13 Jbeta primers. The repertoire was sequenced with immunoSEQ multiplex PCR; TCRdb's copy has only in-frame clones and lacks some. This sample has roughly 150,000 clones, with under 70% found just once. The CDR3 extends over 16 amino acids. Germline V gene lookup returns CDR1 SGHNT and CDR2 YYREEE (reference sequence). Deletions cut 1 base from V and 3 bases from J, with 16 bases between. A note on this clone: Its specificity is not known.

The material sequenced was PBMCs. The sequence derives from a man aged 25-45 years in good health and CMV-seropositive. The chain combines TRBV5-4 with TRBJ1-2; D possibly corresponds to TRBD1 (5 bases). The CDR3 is CASSLQGVYSDYGYTF. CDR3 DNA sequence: TGTGCCAGCAGCTTGCAGGGCGTATACTCGGACTATGGCTACACCTTC.